A selection of T cell receptor beta chains follows, all from one sample in a study of shared clonotypes between healthy human individuals. Method: immunoSEQ multiplex PCR; TCRdb's copy keeps in-frame clones and lacks some. The table lists a few million clones, more than 90% of them singletons. Sequenced input: naive CD4+ T cells sorted from blood. The receptors shown here come from a man between 18 and 35 years old in good health. Both conserved end residues are trimmed from each CDR3. D genes are given only for firm matches.

CDR3 protein	D gene	V gene	J gene
ASSSMKTRETQY	-	TRBV7-8	TRBJ2-5
ATSQNGYEQY	-	TRBV15	TRBJ2-7
ASSLSQPGYGYT	-	TRBV5-1	TRBJ1-2
ASSVWERSYEQY	-	TRBV9	TRBJ2-7
ASSYTGSTNEKLF	-	TRBV6-6	TRBJ1-4
ASSAGLAGNNEQF	TRBD2	TRBV6-5	TRBJ2-1
ASSPDRVETQY	TRBD1	TRBV11-2	TRBJ2-5
ASSAPVDGYT	-	TRBV6-1	TRBJ1-2
ASILGEATDTQY	-	TRBV2	TRBJ2-3
ASKAANYGYT	-	TRBV2	TRBJ1-2
ASSIGRKTEAF	-	TRBV19	TRBJ1-1
ASSLTEGRWQPQH	-	TRBV19	TRBJ1-5
ASRRGRPTEEQY	-	TRBV6-5	TRBJ2-7
ASSPRDGTEAF	-	TRBV19	TRBJ1-1
AISDGTGLSTDTQY	TRBD1	TRBV10-3	TRBJ2-3
ATDDLPNYGYT	-	TRBV19	TRBJ1-2
AWSRTGSYEQY	TRBD1	TRBV30	-
AWTIGAPQISYNSPLH	-	TRBV30	TRBJ1-6
ASSLGRLGGGYT	-	TRBV7-2	TRBJ1-2
ASSHPSGELAKNIQY	-	TRBV4-1	TRBJ2-4
ASSLLDEQF	-	TRBV27	TRBJ2-1
ASGGSFYQPQH	-	TRBV6-1	TRBJ1-5
ASSGGSQSSSGNTIY	-	TRBV5-1	TRBJ1-3
AVNRGRYNEQF	-	TRBV6-5	TRBJ2-1
ATSRPPLHQPQH	-	TRBV15	TRBJ1-5
ASSLDSSGTYEQY	-	TRBV7-3	TRBJ2-7
ASSPGAGTRDEAF	-	TRBV5-1	TRBJ1-1
ASRCLGGLSGNTIY	-	TRBV12-2	TRBJ1-3
ASRPQGRPNQETQY	TRBD1	TRBV27	TRBJ2-5
AGRQGIQPQH	-	TRBV14	TRBJ1-5
ASTKDRGDTEAF	TRBD1	TRBV5-1	TRBJ1-1
ASSDSRNGPYKNSHYEQY	-	TRBV6-4	TRBJ2-7
ASSLWGTGTLGSGNTIY	-	TRBV5-1	TRBJ1-3
ASSLEQGRETQY	TRBD1	TRBV7-9	TRBJ2-5
ASSFGQSTDTQY	-	TRBV6-5	TRBJ2-3
ASSSVTEAF	-	TRBV28	TRBJ1-1
ASSLDGTSGTYEQY	TRBD2	TRBV7-2	TRBJ2-7
ASSYNWGREGYGYT	-	TRBV6-6	TRBJ1-2
ASSPLAGGLKTQY	TRBD2	TRBV19	TRBJ2-3
ASSQDSRASDTQY	-	TRBV4-3	TRBJ2-3
ASSLDGAGNQPQH	-	TRBV5-1	TRBJ1-5
ASTLRGTNEKLF	-	TRBV5-4	TRBJ1-4
AISAGNPYEQY	-	TRBV10-3	TRBJ2-7
ASHVSYGYT	-	TRBV2	TRBJ1-2
ASSQEPSGRVGDTQY	TRBD2	TRBV4-1	TRBJ2-3
ASSPPGGERGNTIY	-	TRBV14	TRBJ1-3
ASSQDRGGGDSKAF	-	TRBV4-3	TRBJ1-1
ACQKGAAQY	TRBD1	TRBV30	TRBJ2-3
ASSQDPRDATEAF	-	TRBV4-2	TRBJ1-1